This TCR beta chain was sequenced for a study of T cell changes during pregnancy in multiple sclerosis. V was clipped by 0 bases and J by 0 bases; unmatched bases: 1. There are 15 residues in the CDR3. The germline V gene encodes CDR1 MNHEY and CDR2 SMNVEV (reference sequence). The protocol was immunoSEQ multiplex PCR, while the TCRdb copy is restricted to in-frame clones and leaves out a portion. Found here are over 60,000 clones, about nine tenths of them singletons; the top ten hold roughly 0.7%. The receptor was derived from a female donor in good health, enrolled as a control in a pregnancy study. The input for sequencing was peripheral blood, taken in the third trimester of pregnancy. The rearrangement uses TRBV27 and TRBJ1-2; 7 bases align to TRBD1. The CDR3 DNA follows: TGTGCCAGCAGTTTATCCCAGGGGGCTAACTATGGCTACACCTTC. Translated: CASSLSQGANYGYTF.